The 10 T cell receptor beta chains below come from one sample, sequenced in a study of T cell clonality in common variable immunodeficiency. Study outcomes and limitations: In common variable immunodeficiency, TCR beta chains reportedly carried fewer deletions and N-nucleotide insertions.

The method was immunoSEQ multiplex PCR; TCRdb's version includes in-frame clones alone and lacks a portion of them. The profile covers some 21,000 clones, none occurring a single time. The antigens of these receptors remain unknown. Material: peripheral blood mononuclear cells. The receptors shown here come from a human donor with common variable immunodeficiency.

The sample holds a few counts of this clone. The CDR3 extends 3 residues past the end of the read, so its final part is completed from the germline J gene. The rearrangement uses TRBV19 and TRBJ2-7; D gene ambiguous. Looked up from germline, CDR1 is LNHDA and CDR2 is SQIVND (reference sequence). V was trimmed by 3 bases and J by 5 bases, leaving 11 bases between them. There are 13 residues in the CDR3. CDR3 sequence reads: CASSISQLDEQYF. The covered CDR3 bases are TGTGCCAGTAGTATCTCACAATTGGACGAG.

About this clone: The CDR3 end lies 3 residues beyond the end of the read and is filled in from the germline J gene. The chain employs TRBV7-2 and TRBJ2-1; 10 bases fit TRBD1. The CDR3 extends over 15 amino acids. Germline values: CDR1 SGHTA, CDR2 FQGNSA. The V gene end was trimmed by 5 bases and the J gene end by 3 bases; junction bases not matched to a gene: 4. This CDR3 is CASSNDRGLYNEQFF. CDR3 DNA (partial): TGTGCCAGCAGCAACGACAGGGGGCTCTACAATGAG.

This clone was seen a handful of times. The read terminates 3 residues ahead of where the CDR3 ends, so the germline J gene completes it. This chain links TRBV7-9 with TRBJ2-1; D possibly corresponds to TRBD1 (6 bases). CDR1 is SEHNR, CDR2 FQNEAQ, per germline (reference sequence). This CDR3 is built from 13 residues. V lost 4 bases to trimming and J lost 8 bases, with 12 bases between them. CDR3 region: CASSSGDGDEQFF. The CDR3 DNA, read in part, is TGTGCCAGCAGCTCAGGGGACGGCGATGAG.

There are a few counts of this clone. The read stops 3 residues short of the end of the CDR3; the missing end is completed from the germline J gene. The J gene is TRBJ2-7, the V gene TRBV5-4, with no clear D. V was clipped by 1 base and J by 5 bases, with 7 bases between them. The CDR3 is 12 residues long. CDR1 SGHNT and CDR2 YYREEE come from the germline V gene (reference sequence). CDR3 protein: CASSLFLDEQYF. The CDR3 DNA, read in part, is TGTGCCAGCAGCTTGTTTCTCGACGAG.

The covered CDR3 bases are TGTGCCAGTAGTACCGGACAGGGCCATAATTCACCC. Its protein product is CASSTGQGHNSP. The whole CDR3 sequence reads CASSTGQGHNSPLHF. The genes are TRBV19 and TRBJ1-6; 8 bases match TRBD1. The read terminates 3 residues ahead of where the CDR3 ends, so the germline J gene completes it. Germline V CDR1 and CDR2: LNHDA, SQIVND (reference sequence). The V and J ends lost 4 bases and 5 bases, in that order; junction bases with no gene match: 4. The CDR3 consists of 15 residues.

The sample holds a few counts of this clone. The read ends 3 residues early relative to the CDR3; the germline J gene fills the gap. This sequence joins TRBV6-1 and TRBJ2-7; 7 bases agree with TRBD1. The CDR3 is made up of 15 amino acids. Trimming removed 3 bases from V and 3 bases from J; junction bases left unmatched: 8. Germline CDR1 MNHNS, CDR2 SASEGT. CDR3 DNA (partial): TGTGCCAGCAGTGAGCAGGTGACAGGGTTCTACGAG. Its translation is CASSEQVTGFYE. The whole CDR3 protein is CASSEQVTGFYEQYF.

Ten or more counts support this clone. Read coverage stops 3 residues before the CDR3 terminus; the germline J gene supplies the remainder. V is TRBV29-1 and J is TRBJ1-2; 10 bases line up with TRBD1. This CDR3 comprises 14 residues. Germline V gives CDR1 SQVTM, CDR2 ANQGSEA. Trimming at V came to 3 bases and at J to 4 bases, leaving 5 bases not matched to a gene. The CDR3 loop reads CSVDGQGVSYGYTF. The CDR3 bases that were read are TGCAGCGTTGATGGACAGGGGGTTAGCTATGGC.

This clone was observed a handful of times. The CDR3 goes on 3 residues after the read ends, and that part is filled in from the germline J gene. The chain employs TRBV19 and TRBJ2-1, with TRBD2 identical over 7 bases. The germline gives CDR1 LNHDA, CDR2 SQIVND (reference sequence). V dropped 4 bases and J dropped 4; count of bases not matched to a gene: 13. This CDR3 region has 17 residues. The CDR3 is CASSTTHRDYIYNEQFF. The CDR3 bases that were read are TGTGCCAGTAGTACCACCCACCGGGACTATATTTACAATGAG.

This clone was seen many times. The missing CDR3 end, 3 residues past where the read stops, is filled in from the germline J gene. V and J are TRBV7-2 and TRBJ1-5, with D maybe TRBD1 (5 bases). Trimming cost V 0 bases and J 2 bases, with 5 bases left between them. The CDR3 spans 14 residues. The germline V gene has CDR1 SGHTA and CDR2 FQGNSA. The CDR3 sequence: CASSLAGGNQPQHF. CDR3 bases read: TGTGCCAGCAGCTTAGCAGGGGGCAATCAGCCC. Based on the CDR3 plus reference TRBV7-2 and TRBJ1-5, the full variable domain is GAGVSQSPSNKVTEKGKDVELRCDPISGHTALYWYRQSLGQGLEFLIYFQGNSAPDKSGLPSDRFSAERTGGSVSTLTIQRTQQEDSAVYLCASSLAGGNQPQHFGDGTRLSIL.

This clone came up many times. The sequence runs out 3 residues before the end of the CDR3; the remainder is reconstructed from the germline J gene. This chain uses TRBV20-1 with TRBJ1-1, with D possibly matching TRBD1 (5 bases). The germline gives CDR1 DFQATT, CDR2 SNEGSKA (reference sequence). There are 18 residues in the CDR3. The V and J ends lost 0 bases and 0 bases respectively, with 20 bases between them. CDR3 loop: CSARDGWWGNTMNTEAFF. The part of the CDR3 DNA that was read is TGCAGTGCTAGAGATGGGTGGTGGGGCAACACCATGAACACTGAA.